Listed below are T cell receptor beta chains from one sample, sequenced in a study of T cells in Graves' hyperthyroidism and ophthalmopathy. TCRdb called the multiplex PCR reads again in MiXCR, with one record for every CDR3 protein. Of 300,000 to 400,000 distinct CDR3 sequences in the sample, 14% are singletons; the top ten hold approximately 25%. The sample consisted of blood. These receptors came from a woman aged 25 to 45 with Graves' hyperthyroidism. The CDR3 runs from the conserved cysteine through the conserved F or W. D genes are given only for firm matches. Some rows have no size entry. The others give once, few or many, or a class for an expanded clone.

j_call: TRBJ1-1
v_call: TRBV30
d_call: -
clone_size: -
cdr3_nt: TGTGCCTGGAACTTCGGGGGCGCTGAAGCTTTCTTT
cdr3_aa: CAWNFGGAEAFF

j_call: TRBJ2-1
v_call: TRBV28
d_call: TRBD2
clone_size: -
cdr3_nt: TGTGCCAGCAGTCGAACTTCCGGACTAGCGGGAGCCAATGAGCAGTTCTTC
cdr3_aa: CASSRTSGLAGANEQFF

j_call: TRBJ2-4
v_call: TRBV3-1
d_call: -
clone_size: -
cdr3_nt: TGTGCCAGCAGCCCAGAAGGGAACATTCAGTACTTC
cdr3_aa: CASSPEGNIQYF

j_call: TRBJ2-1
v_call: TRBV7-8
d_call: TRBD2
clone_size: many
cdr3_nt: TGTGCCAGCAGCTTATTGTCTTATGAGCGGGATGTGGTAGAGTCCTACAATGAGCAGTTCTTC
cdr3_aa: CASSLLSYERDVVESYNEQFF

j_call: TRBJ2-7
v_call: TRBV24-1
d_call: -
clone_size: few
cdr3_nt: TGTGCCACCAGTGAGACAGGCGGCCCACACGAGCAGTACTTC
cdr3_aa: CATSETGGPHEQYF

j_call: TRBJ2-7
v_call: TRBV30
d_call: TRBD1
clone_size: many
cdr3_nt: TGTGCCTGGGACAAGGGACAGGGGAGAAACGAGCAGTACTTC
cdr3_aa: CAWDKGQGRNEQYF

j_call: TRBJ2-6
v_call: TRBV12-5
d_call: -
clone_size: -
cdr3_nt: TGTGCTAGGGACAGTACCCCGATATGCTCTGGGGCCAACGTCCTGACTTTC
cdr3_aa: CARDSTPICSGANVLTF

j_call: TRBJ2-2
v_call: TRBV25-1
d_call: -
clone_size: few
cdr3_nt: TGTGCCAGCAGACAAACAGGGCGTAACACCGGGGAGCTGTTTTTT
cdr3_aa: CASRQTGRNTGELFF

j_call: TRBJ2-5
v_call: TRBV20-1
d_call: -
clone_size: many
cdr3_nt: TGCAGTGCTATCGGTGATCAAGAGACCCAGTACTTC
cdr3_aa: CSAIGDQETQYF

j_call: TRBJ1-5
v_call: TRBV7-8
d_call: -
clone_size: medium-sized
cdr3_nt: TGTGCCAGCAGCTCGACAGCTAGCAATCAGCCCCAGCATTTT
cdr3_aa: CASSSTASNQPQHF

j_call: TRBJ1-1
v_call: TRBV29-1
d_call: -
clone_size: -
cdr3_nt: TGCAGCGTTGCCAAACGGGGGGGGAACACTGAAGCTTTCTTT
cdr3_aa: CSVAKRGGNTEAFF

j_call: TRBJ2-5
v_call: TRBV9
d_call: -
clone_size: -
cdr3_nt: TGTGCCAGCAGCGTAGGGGGAGAGACCCAGTACTTC
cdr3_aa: CASSVGGETQYF

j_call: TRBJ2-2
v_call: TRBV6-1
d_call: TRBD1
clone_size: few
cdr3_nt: TGTGCCAGCAGTACCCCAAACAGGGGATCGGTCGGGGAGCTGTTTTTT
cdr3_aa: CASSTPNRGSVGELFF

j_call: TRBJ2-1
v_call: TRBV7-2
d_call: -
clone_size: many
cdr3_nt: TGTGCCAGCACCGTGAGTTGGGGGTTGTACAATGAGCAGTTCTTC
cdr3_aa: CASTVSWGLYNEQFF

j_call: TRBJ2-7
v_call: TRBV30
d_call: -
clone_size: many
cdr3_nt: TGTGCCTGGAGTGTAGGTCGCCTGCCCTCCTACGAGCAGTACTTC
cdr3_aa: CAWSVGRLPSYEQYF

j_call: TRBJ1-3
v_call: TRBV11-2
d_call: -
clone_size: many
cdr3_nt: TGTGCCAGCAGCCGCTCTGCCATCTCTGGAAACACCATATATTTT
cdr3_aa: CASSRSAISGNTIYF

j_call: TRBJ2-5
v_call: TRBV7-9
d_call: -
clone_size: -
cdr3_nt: TGTGCCAGCAGCTTAGCGGTAATAAGGAGGGGACAAGAGACCCAGTACTTC
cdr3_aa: CASSLAVIRRGQETQYF

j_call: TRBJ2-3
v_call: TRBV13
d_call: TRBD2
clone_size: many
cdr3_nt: TGTGCCAGCAGCGCTACACTAGCGGGACTTGCGGATACGCAGTATTTT
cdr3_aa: CASSATLAGLADTQYF

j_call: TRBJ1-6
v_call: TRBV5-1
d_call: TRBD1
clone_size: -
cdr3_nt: TGCGCCAGCAGCCCCGGGACAGGGGGCATCAACCAATATAATTCACCCCTCCACTTT
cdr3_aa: CASSPGTGGINQYNSPLHF

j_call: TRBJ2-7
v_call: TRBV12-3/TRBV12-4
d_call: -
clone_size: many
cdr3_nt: TGTGCCAGCAGGTCCTCTAGGGGGAACTACGAGCAGTACTTC
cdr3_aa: CASRSSRGNYEQYF

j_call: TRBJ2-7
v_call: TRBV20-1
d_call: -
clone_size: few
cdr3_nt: TGCAGTGCTCTTTACTACGAGCAGTACTTC
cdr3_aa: CSALYYEQYF

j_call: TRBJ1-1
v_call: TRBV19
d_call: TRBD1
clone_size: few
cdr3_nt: TGTGCCAGTAGAAAGGAGGGGGCCACTGAAGCTTTCTTT
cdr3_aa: CASRKEGATEAFF

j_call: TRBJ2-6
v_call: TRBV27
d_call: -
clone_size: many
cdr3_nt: TGTGCCAGCAGCCAGTCTGGGGCCAACGTCCTGACTTTC
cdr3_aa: CASSQSGANVLTF

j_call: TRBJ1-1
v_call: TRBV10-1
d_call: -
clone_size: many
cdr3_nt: TGCGCCAGCAGGAGAAATCGGGACACTGAAGCTTTCTTT
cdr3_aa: CASRRNRDTEAFF

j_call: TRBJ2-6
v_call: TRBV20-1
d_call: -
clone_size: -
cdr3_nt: TGCAGTGCTCGATACTCTGGGGCCAACGTCCTGACTTTC
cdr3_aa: CSARYSGANVLTF

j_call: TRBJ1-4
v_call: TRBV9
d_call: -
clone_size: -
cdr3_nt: TGTGCCAGCAGCGTAGCCGGGACAAATGAAAAACTGTTTTTT
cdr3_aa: CASSVAGTNEKLFF

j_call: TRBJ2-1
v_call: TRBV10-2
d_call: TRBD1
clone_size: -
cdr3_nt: TGCGCCAGCAGTGAGTTACCGGGGACAGGACTCAATGAGCAGTTCTTC
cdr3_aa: CASSELPGTGLNEQFF

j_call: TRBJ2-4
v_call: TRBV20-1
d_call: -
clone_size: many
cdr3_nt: TGCAGTGCTAGAGGGAACCGGGGAGCCAAAAACATTCAGTACTTC
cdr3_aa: CSARGNRGAKNIQYF

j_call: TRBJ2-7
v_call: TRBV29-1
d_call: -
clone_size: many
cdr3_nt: TGCAGCGTTGTAGGTTCAGGTTTTACGACGCAGTACTTC
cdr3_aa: CSVVGSGFTTQYF

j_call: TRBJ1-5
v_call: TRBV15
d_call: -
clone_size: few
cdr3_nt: TGTGCCACCAGCAGAGATCGATTTCAGCCCCAGCATTTT
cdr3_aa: CATSRDRFQPQHF

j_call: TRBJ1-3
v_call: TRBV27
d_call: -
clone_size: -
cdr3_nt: TGTGCCAGGCCCGTATCTGGAAACACCATATATTTT
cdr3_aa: CARPVSGNTIYF

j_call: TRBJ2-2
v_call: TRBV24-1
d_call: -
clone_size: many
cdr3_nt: TGTGCCACCAGTGACTCAAGACCCGGGGAGCTGTTTTTT
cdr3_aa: CATSDSRPGELFF

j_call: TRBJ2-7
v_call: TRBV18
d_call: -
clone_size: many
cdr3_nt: TGTGCCAGCTCACCCCGAACAGGGTACGAGCAGTACTTC
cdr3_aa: CASSPRTGYEQYF

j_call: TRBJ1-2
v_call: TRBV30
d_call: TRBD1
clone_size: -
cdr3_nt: TGTGCCTGTGGGACAGGGGTCTATGGCTACACCTTC
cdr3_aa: CACGTGVYGYTF

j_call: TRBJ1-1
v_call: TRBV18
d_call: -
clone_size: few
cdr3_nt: TGTGCCAGCTCACCTCAACAAGGGCTGAACACTGAAGCTTTCTTT
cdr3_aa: CASSPQQGLNTEAFF

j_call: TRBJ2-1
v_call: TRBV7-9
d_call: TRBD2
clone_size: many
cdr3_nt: TGTGCCAGCAGCCCCTACGTAGCGGGCTCCGTGGGGCTCAATGAGCAGTTCTTC
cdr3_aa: CASSPYVAGSVGLNEQFF

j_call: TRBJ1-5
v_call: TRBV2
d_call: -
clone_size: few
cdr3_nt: TGTGCCAGCAGTGTCCTTACTGTTCTGCCCCAGCATTTT
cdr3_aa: CASSVLTVLPQHF

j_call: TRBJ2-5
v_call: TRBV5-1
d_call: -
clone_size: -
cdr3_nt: TGCGCCAGCAGCATCCCGGGCGCAGAGACCCAGTACTTC
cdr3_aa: CASSIPGAETQYF

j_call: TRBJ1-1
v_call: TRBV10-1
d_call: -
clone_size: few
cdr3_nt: TGCGCCAGCAGTGCTCAGGGGCCGGGAACTGAAGCTTTCTTT
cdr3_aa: CASSAQGPGTEAFF

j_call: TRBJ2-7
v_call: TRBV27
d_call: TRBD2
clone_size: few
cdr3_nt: TGTGCCAGCAGTTTATCCGGGACTACCTACGAGCAGTACTTC
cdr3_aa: CASSLSGTTYEQYF

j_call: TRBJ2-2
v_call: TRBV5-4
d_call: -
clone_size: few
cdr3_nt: TGTGCCAGCAGCCACGAGTTGGCCGGGGAGCTGTTTTTT
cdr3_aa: CASSHELAGELFF

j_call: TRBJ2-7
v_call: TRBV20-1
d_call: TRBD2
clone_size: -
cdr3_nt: TGCAGTGCTAGAGTGAATCTAGCGGGACCCCTAGAGCAGTACTTC
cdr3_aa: CSARVNLAGPLEQYF

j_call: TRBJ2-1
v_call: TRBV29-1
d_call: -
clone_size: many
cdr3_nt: TGCAGCGCTACCGCAGGGGTCAATGAGCAGTTCTTC
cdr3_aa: CSATAGVNEQFF

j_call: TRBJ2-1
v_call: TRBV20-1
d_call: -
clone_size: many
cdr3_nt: TGCAGTGCCGGACCGGGTGAGCAGTTCTTC
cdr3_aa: CSAGPGEQFF

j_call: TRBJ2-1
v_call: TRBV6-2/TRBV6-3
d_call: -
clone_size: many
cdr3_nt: TGTGCCAGCAGTAGTCGTGTCGAGCAGTTCTTC
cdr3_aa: CASSSRVEQFF

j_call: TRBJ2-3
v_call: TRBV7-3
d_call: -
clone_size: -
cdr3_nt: TGTGCCAGCAGCACCGGACAGCTAACCACAGATACGCAGTATTTT
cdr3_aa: CASSTGQLTTDTQYF